One T cell receptor (beta chain) is described in this entry. Methods used by the authors: Quantification of nucleated cells was approximated via reference gene primer amplification. Clones were sequenced by immunoSEQ multiplex PCR, and TCRdb holds only the in-frame ones, with some missing. V and J calls and clone size are copied from that table; D and trimming were computed from the DNA. The sample yields about 350,000 clones, roughly nine tenths seen once. These data originate in a study of blood T cell repertoires in COVID-19. Study in general: Sources were T cells, B-cell-depleted T cells, or PBMCs; the material itself was cDNA or gDNA.

Germline V lookup: CDR1 SGDLS, CDR2 YYNGEE. V was trimmed by 5 bases and J by 0 bases, leaving 14 bases between them. CDR3 size: 15 residues. This receptor was taken from an older woman with COVID-19, enrolled during active disease. The rearrangement links TRBV9 to TRBJ2-5; D is possibly TRBD2 (5 bases). The sample consisted of peripheral blood. CDR3 sequence reads: CASSRGRLYQETQYF. The CDR3, as DNA: TGTGCCAGCAGTCGCGGGCGTCTATACCAAGAGACCCAGTACTTC.